This TCR beta chain was documented in a study of T-cell memory formation after mild COVID-19 (dated by TCRdb to the early 2020s). With regard to the full study: TCR sequence clusters from the two donors were found to be largely donor specific. T-cell clones expanding and contracting after mild COVID-19 in two donors were tracked by longitudinal TCRalpha and TCRbeta repertoire sequencing. Two young, previously healthy adult volunteers, one female and one male, were included in the cohort. Broad study findings and their caveats: Contracting CD4+ clones were found mainly in CM and EM memory subsets, while CD8+ clones were enriched in EMRA. The second-wave clones that peaked on day 37 were not confirmed to be SARS-CoV-2 specific. Some responding clones were found in pre-infection memory, which suggests that pre-existing cross-reactive memory T cells took part in the SARS-CoV-2 response. The study covered only two mild cases, and larger cohorts including severe cases with pre-infection samples were considered necessary. Clones that contracted from day 15 to 85 showed balanced CD4/CD8 phenotypes, whereas a second wave of clones that expanded from day 15 to 37 leaned towards CD4+.

TCRdb records Illumina NovaSeq 6000 as the sequencer. Using 5'RACE with constant-segment primers, TCRalpha and TCRbeta cDNA libraries were constructed, with sample barcodes and unique molecular identifiers added in the process. Trizol reagent was used to extract RNA from every sample. Library amplification was performed in two PCR steps, and a second sample barcode and Illumina TruSeq adapters were introduced in the second step. Libraries were sequenced on an Illumina NovaSeq with 2 x 150 bp paired-end reads. On the authors' methods: Reads were demultiplexed and collapsed into UMI-guided consensus sequences with migec v1.2.7. Using mixcr v2.1.11, UMI consensuses were aligned to TRA and TRB V and J templates and then assembled into clonotypes. A clonotype was counted as expanded or contracted only when both edgeR and NoisET called the clonotype significant, with the noise models trained on biological replicates. For edgeR calls, the thresholds were a false discovery rate-adjusted p below 0.01 and a log2 fold-change of 1. PCA with hierarchical clustering of max-normalized trajectories of the 1000 most abundant clonotypes was used as exploratory dynamics analysis. Each responding clone was given a CD4 or CD8 phenotype based on the CD4+ and CD8+ repertoires, which had been sequenced separately. The public reads were quality trimmed at Q25 with fastp and then assembled into clones with MiXCR by TCRdb, keeping productive beta chains. All rows with the same CDR3 protein become a single entry with the most common DNA and genes. These V and J calls derive from TCRdb rather than the authors' analysis. Within this sample are approximately 560,000 distinct CDR3 sequences, with around a sixth of them counted one time only. Just over 8% of the sample rests with the top ten.

Ficoll-Paque density gradient centrifugation was used to isolate PBMCs. The table lists this clonotype with many counts. Its binding antigen is unknown. No base qualities exist here, and no much larger clone lies one base off it. The clonotype originates from an adult woman who had mild COVID-19 (a few samples of this study predate the infection). The sample titles of this study are shuffled in the database, so cell type and time point are left out; the donor was told from shared clones. Specimen: PBMCs or a T cell subset sorted from them (not recorded which).

The CDR3 is CASSLVGLAANTGELFF. In nucleotide form, the sequence is TGCGCCAGCAGCTTGGTAGGACTAGCGGCGAACACCGGGGAGCTGTTTTTT. This receptor chain uses TRBV5-1 and TRBJ2-2, with 10 central nucleotides matching TRBD2. Per the germline V gene, SGHRS is the CDR1 and YFSETQ is the CDR2. Unmatched junction bases come to 2, with V trimmed by 0 bases and J by 0 bases. Including cysteine and phenylalanine, the CDR3 has 17 amino acids. Only the CDR3 portion is preserved as DNA: 51 bases, with reading frame beginning at the first base.